These 12 T cell receptor beta chains were all obtained from the same sample, sequenced in a study of shared clonotypes between healthy human individuals. Data came from immunoSEQ multiplex PCR; TCRdb stores just in-frame clones and leaves some out. This table holds roughly 600,000 clones, roughly 98% found once. CD45RO-negative cells were positively selected for CCR7, leaving out terminally differentiated effector memory CD45RA+ cells. Sequenced sample: naive CD8+ T cells sorted from blood. These receptors were taken from a man younger than 40 in good health.

The CDR3 bases are TGCGCCAGCAGCCAAGATCTTCCAGTCAATTCTAACTATGGCTACACCTTC. Translated, it gives CASSQDLPVNSNYGYTF. J is TRBJ1-2 and V is TRBV4-3; D is undetermined. Germline lookup yields CDR1 LGHNA and CDR2 YSLEER. V lost 0 bases, J lost 0 bases, and 14 bases lay in between. The CDR3 extends over 17 amino acids.

V usage is TRBV18 and J usage is TRBJ2-2, with a weak D call TRBD2 (6 bases). Germline CDR1 KGHSH, CDR2 LQKENI. The CDR3 extends over 16 amino acids. The V gene lost 3 bases and the J gene lost 4 bases, with 15 bases spanning the gap. CDR3 nucleotides: TGTGCCAGCTCACCCCCGTCGGGACTCGGCACCGGGGAGCTGTTTTTT. Translated: CASSPPSGLGTGELFF.

This CDR3 is CSVEDIGTGYNEQFF. CDR3 bases: TGCAGCGTTGAAGATATCGGGACAGGGTACAATGAGCAGTTCTTC. V is TRBV29-1 and J is TRBJ2-1; TRBD1 agrees at 9 bases. The CDR3 runs to 15 residues. Trimming at V came to 0 bases and at J to 4 bases, leaving 4 bases not matched to a gene. The germline V gene encodes CDR1 SQVTM and CDR2 ANQGSEA.

The chain combines TRBV6-1 with TRBJ1-2; D may be TRBD1 (6 bases). The V gene's germline CDR1 is MNHNS and CDR2 SASEGT. V gave up 5 bases and J gave up 1 base, with 11 bases separating them. This CDR3 region has 14 residues. The CDR3 bases are TGTGCCAGCAGTAAGGACAGAAATAACTATGGCTACACCTTC. Its translation is CASSKDRNNYGYTF.

A note on this clone: The sample has other DNA sequences that encode this CDR3 too. The J gene is TRBJ2-7, the V gene TRBV7-9; D unclear. The CDR3 consists of 12 residues. Trimming shortened V by 6 bases and J by 4 bases, and 10 bases separated the two germline ends. CDR1 and CDR2 from the germline V gene are SEHNR and FQNEAQ (reference sequence). DNA of the CDR3: TGTGCCAGCAGTCCGGACGGTTACGAGCAGTACTTC. The encoded protein is CASSPDGYEQYF.

This clone was found once. This chain uses TRBV6-6 with TRBJ2-1, with 7 positions matching TRBD1. With 0 bases clipped from V and 9 bases from J, the junction kept 11 bases outside the gene matches. The length of the CDR3 is 16 residues. CDR1 is MNHNY and CDR2 is SVGAGI in the germline V gene (reference sequence). In DNA, the CDR3 is TGTGCCAGCAGTTACTCGATGGAAAGGGGGCGAAGTGAGCAGTTCTTC. Its translation is CASSYSMERGRSEQFF.

The rearrangement links TRBV7-8 to TRBJ2-5, with a weak D call TRBD2 (5 bases). V lost 5 bases to trimming and J lost 7 bases, with 11 bases between them. The CDR3 extends over 12 amino acids. From germline, CDR1 is SGHVS and CDR2 FQNEAQ. For the CDR3, the DNA is TGTGCCAGCAGCCTCCAAGCGGCGACCCAGTACTTC. Protein sequence: CASSLQAATQYF.

The chain recombines TRBV5-4 with TRBJ2-1; 13 bases match TRBD2. Losses at the gene ends were 4 bases for V and 10 bases for J; bases not matched to a gene: 8. This CDR3 has 15 residues. Germline V gene lookup returns CDR1 SGHNT and CDR2 YYREEE (reference sequence). The DNA of the CDR3 is TGTGCCAGCAGCCAAGGACTAGCGGGGGAGTCGGAGCAGTTCTTC. Translation gives CASSQGLAGESEQFF.

The rearrangement uses TRBV7-9 and TRBJ2-7, with D possibly matching TRBD1 (6 bases). CDR3 size: 19 residues. Germline loops: CDR1 SEHNR, CDR2 FQNEAQ (reference sequence). Deletions cut 4 bases from V and 2 bases from J, with 27 bases between. The CDR3 region has the DNA TGTGCCAGCAGCTATAGGTCAGGGGAGTTGGCTTCAGGAACCTACGAGCAGTACTTC. Translated: CASSYRSGELASGTYEQYF.

The chain links TRBV19 to TRBJ1-5; D remains ambiguous. Germline CDR1 LNHDA, CDR2 SQIVND (reference sequence). The CDR3 runs 13 residues. Trimming cost V 4 bases and J 6 bases, with 10 bases left between them. The CDR3 spells CASSTVSTQPQHF. CDR3 bases: TGTGCCAGTAGTACCGTTAGTACTCAGCCCCAGCATTTT.

The rearrangement uses TRBV21-1 and TRBJ2-3; the DNA was not used to check the table's D call, TRBD2. TRBV21-1 is given as a pseudogene. The CDR3 length is 17 residues. The CDR3 DNA is TGTGCCAGCAGCAAAGCGCTTTGGAGGGATCGGACAGATACGCAGTATTTT. Protein product: CASSKALWRDRTDTQYF.

This chain links TRBV11-2 with TRBJ2-1; D perhaps matches TRBD2 (5 bases). The CDR3 loop spans 14 amino acids. The ends were cut back, 9 bases at V and 0 bases at J, with 12 bases in the middle. Germline V gene data show CDR1 as SGHAT and CDR2 as FQNNGV. The CDR3 region is CASRRLSSYNEQFF. CDR3 DNA: TGTGCCAGTCGCAGACTAAGCTCCTACAATGAGCAGTTCTTC.